This T cell receptor beta chain is from a study of cytomegalovirus exposure and HLA in healthy donors. Study-level information: Genetic ancestry analysis placed 75% to 85% of the 410 or so donors that were genotyped in the Caucasian-associated cluster.

Of note for this clone: Its antigen remains unknown.

Study-level results: Links to common viral pathogens appeared, in a later analysis, for several of the most significant clusters. As a later analysis showed, a missense DCLRE1C variant was linked to trimming of TCR beta V- and J-genes.

The PCR was carried out with 60 Vbeta primers and 13 Jbeta primers. Some clones are missing from TCRdb's copy, which holds only in-frame ones; the method was immunoSEQ multiplex PCR. Among fewer than 250,000 clones, 80% to 85% were seen once, and the ten largest hold 0.71%. CDR3 length equals 13 residues. Germline CDR1 GTSNPN, CDR2 SVGIG (reference sequence). The V end lost 4 bases, the J end lost 3 bases, and 13 bases lay between the germline ends. The receptor was isolated from a boy aged 2 to 9 in good health and CMV-seronegative. The chain uses TRBV30 and TRBJ2-7; D might be TRBD2 (6 bases). The material sequenced was PBMCs. CDR3 coding DNA: TGTGCCTGGAATCCCGGGGAGGTCTACGAGCAGTACTTC. As protein: CAWNPGEVYEQYF.